This TCR beta chain was recorded in a study of T-cell reconstitution after alpha-beta-depleted transplantation in children. This CDR3 has 15 residues. V dropped 6 bases and J dropped 2; count of bases not matched to a gene: 10. This clonotype has ten or more counts. A TCRbeta library incorporating unique molecular identifiers was prepared. Each CDR3 protein is one row after TCRdb ran MiXCR on the PCR reads. This sample carries 90,000 to 130,000 distinct CDR3 sequences, 10% to 13% of them seen once, and the ten largest clones take 8%. The receptor's source is a human donor who donated a stem cell graft to a child with acute lymphoblastic leukemia. The chain has TRBV12-3 or TRBV12-4 and TRBJ2-7, with 7 bases identical to TRBD1. Sequenced here: PBMCs from the stem cell graft donor, sampled from the stem cell graft. The CDR3 is CASSQGQILTYEQYF. The CDR3 nucleotides read TGTGCCAGCAGCCAGGGACAGATATTGACCTACGAGCAGTACTTC.